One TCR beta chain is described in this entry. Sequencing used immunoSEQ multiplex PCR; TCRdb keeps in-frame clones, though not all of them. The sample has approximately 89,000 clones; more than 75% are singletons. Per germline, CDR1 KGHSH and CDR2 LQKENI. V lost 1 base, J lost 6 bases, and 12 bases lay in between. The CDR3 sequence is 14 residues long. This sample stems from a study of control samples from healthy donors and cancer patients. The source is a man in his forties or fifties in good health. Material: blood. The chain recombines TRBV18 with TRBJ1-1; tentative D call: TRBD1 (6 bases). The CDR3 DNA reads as TGTGCCAGCTCACCACTGTGGAGGGGGTCTGAAGCTTTCTTT. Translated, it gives CASSPLWRGSEAFF.